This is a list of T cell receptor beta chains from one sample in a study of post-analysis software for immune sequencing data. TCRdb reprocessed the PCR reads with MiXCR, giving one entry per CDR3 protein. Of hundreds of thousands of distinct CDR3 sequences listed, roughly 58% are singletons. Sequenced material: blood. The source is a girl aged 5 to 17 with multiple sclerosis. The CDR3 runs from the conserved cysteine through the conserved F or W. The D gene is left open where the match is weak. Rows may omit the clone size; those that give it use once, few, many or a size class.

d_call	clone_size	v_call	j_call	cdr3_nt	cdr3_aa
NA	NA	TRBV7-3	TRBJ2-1	TGTGCCAGCAGCCGCCTGGCGGACTACGATGAGCAGTTCTTC	CASSRLADYDEQFF
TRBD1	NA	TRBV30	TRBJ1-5	TGTGCCTGGAGTACAGGGGAAAATCAGCCCCAGCATTTT	CAWSTGENQPQHF
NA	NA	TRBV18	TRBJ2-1	TGTGCCAGCTCACCATTGGAGGGTGGGCATGAGCAGTTCTTC	CASSPLEGGHEQFF
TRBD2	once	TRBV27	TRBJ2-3	TGTGCCAGCAGTCCTAGCGGGGGGTATGGAGATACGCAGTATTTT	CASSPSGGYGDTQYF
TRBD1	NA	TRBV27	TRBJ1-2	TGTGCCAGCGCCCCCCGGGACAGTGCTAACTATGGCTACACCTTC	CASAPRDSANYGYTF
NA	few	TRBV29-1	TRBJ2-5	TGCAGCGTTGAAGATATGGGGGTGAGGGAGACCCAGTACTTC	CSVEDMGVRETQYF
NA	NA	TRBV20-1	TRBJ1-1	TGCAGTGTGATAGGAAGGCACAGAAACACTGAAGCTTTCTTT	CSVIGRHRNTEAFF
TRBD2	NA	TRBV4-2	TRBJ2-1	TGTGCCAGCAGCACAGTAGCGGGGGGCCCCAATGAGCAGTTCTTC	CASSTVAGGPNEQFF
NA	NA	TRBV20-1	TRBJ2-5	TGCAGTGCTAATATTCTAGTTAACCAAGAGACCCAGTACTTC	CSANILVNQETQYF
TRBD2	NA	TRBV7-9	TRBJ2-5	TGTGCCAGCAGGGGACTAGCGGGGGGTACAGGGGAGACCCAGTACTTC	CASRGLAGGTGETQYF
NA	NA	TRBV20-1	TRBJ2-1	TGCAGTGCTAGAGCTGAAAGCTCCTACAATGAGCAGTTCTTC	CSARAESSYNEQFF
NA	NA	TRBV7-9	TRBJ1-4	TGTGCCAGCAGCCTACAGGTGCAGGGCCATAATGAAAAACTGTTTTTT	CASSLQVQGHNEKLFF
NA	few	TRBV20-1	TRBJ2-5	TGCAGTGCTAGATCGGTCCAAGAGACCCAGTACTTC	CSARSVQETQYF
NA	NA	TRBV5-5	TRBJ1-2	TGTGCCAGCAGCGTGGGAGACCGCGTTGGCTACACCTTC	CASSVGDRVGYTF